This TCR beta chain is from a study of control samples from healthy donors and cancer patients. Sequencing was performed with immunoSEQ multiplex PCR; in TCRdb, only in-frame clones are kept and a portion is missing. The sample lists about 160,000 clones, more than 85% seen once, with roughly 5.5% in the top ten. The CDR3 loop spans 17 amino acids. Germline V gene sequence: CDR1 SGHVS, CDR2 FQNEAQ. Trimming stripped 0 bases from V and 4 bases from J, with 13 bases between. This clone has a handful of counts. Sequenced input: blood. The sequence derives from a man between 18 and 35 years old in good health. This rearrangement joins TRBV7-8 to TRBJ1-6, with a weak D call TRBD1 (6 bases). The CDR3 region is CASSLAGTRKYNSPLHF. The CDR3 nucleotides are TGTGCCAGCAGCTTAGCGGGGACACGTAAATATAATTCACCCCTCCACTTT.